This is a list of T cell receptor beta chains from one sample in a study of shared clonotypes between healthy human individuals. The repertoire was sequenced with immunoSEQ multiplex PCR; TCRdb's copy has only in-frame clones and lacks some. Here the sample spans 2 million to 3 million clones, approximately 94% being singletons. The sample was naive CD4+ T cells from PBMCs. The source of these receptors is a man aged 18-30 years in good health. Some clones in this sample may be carry-over from other donors' samples. The CDR3 runs from the conserved cysteine through the conserved F or W. A D gene is named only where the DNA matches it firmly. Some rows have no size entry. The others give once, few or many, or a class for an expanded clone.

TRBV28,13,once,TRBJ2-1,.,CASSSTVANEQFF,TGTGCCAGCAGTTCGACAGTTGCCAATGAGCAGTTCTTC
TRBV14,16,few,TRBJ2-1,.,CASSHGGVGRYNEQFF,TGTGCCAGCAGCCACGGAGGAGTGGGCCGTTACAATGAGCAGTTCTTC
TRBV19,15,.,TRBJ2-3,.,CASINSGQGADTQYF,TGTGCCAGTATTAACAGCGGGCAGGGAGCAGATACGCAGTATTTT
TRBV6-1,14,.,TRBJ2-4,TRBD1,CASSAMTGFDIQYF,TGTGCCAGCAGTGCAATGACAGGGTTCGACATTCAGTACTTC
TRBV29-1,14,.,TRBJ2-5,.,CSVTRGSGQETQYF,TGCAGCGTGACTCGTGGATCGGGCCAAGAGACCCAGTACTTC
TRBV6-1,14,.,TRBJ1-2,TRBD1,CASSAAGTGYGYTF,TGTGCCAGCAGCGCTGCCGGGACAGGGTATGGCTACACCTTC
TRBV19,15,.,TRBJ1-5,.,CASSTGRRSNGPQHF,TGTGCCAGTAGTACGGGACGGAGGTCCAACGGGCCCCAGCATTTT
TRBV5-6,14,.,TRBJ2-7,.,CASSFDRLSYEQYF,TGTGCCAGCAGCTTCGACAGGCTCAGCTACGAGCAGTACTTC
TRBV29-1,13,once,TRBJ2-1,.,CSVLTSAYNEQFF,TGCAGCGTCCTCACCTCCGCATACAACGAGCAGTTCTTC
TRBV10-2,14,.,TRBJ1-5,TRBD1,CASRPGTGGQPQHF,TGCGCCAGCAGACCCGGGACAGGGGGACAGCCCCAGCATTTT
TRBV6-6,15,.,TRBJ1-2,.,CASSYHLTDYYGYTF,TGTGCCAGCAGTTACCACCTGACCGATTACTATGGCTACACCTTC
TRBV2,15,.,TRBJ1-3,TRBD1,CASTRGQLIGNTIYF,TGTGCCAGCACACGGGGACAGTTGATTGGAAACACCATATATTTT
TRBV5-1,15,.,TRBJ2-5,.,CASSLTGTLEETQYF,TGCGCCAGCAGCTTGACTGGGACGCTAGAAGAGACCCAGTACTTC
TRBV27,15,.,TRBJ1-2,.,CASSQRTDSGYGYTF,TGTGCCAGCAGTCAGCGGACAGATAGCGGCTATGGCTACACCTTC
TRBV6-5,15,.,TRBJ1-5,.,CASSYDGTSNQPQHF,TGTGCCAGCAGCTACGACGGGACTAGCAATCAGCCCCAGCATTTT
TRBV14,13,.,TRBJ2-7,.,CASSRTEGSEQYF,TGTGCCAGCAGCCGTACAGAGGGCAGCGAGCAGTACTTC
TRBV20-1,11,.,TRBJ2-3,.,CSAPSTDTQYF,TGCAGTGCGCCAAGCACAGATACGCAGTATTTT
TRBV29-1,15,.,TRBJ2-2,TRBD2,CSVAWRGKPTGELFF,TGCAGCGTTGCCTGGCGGGGGAAGCCCACCGGGGAGCTGTTTTTT
TRBV5-1,16,.,TRBJ2-7,.,CASTPLSGRETYEQYF,TGCGCCAGCACTCCTCTGTCCGGGCGGGAAACCTACGAGCAGTACTTC
TRBV18,14,.,TRBJ2-7,TRBD2,CASSLASGTYEQYF,TGTGCCAGCTCCTTGGCTAGCGGAACCTACGAGCAGTACTTC
TRBV6-1,15,.,TRBJ2-7,.,CATYRGTAMRYEQYF,TGTGCCACTTACCGGGGGACTGCGATGAGGTACGAGCAGTACTTC
TRBV12-5,12,once,TRBJ2-3,.,CASGWDTDTQYF,TGTGCTAGTGGTTGGGACACAGATACGCAGTATTTT
TRBV6-5,15,.,TRBJ1-1,.,CASSGRGGRNTEAFF,TGTGCCAGCAGCGGCAGAGGAGGGAGGAACACTGAAGCTTTCTTT
TRBV4-2,14,.,TRBJ2-1,TRBD2,CASSRLAAYNEQFF,TGTGCCAGCAGCCGGCTAGCGGCTTACAATGAGCAGTTCTTC
TRBV9,15,.,TRBJ1-3,TRBD1,CASSATGAVGNTIYF,TGTGCCAGCAGCGCCACAGGGGCAGTTGGAAACACCATATATTTT
TRBV2,14,.,TRBJ2-1,TRBD2,CASREREGRNEQFF,TGTGCCAGCCGAGAGCGGGAGGGCCGGAATGAGCAGTTCTTC
TRBV28,16,.,TRBJ1-2,.,CASSPTVGRRPYGYTF,TGTGCCAGCAGTCCGACCGTGGGTCGGCGTCCCTATGGCTACACCTTC